Detailed here is one T cell receptor (beta chain). This sample stems from a study of cytomegalovirus exposure and HLA in healthy donors. TCRdb's copy holds only in-frame clones and misses some; the assay was immunoSEQ multiplex PCR. The repertoire holds about 170,000 clones, roughly 90% seen once, with 4.2% in the top ten. The sample consisted of PBMCs. The origin of this receptor is a young man in good health and CMV-seropositive.

The DNA of the CDR3 is TGTGCCAGCAACGCCGGGACAGTCCATCAGCCCCAGCATTTT. Protein sequence: CASNAGTVHQPQHF. The chain couples TRBV28 to TRBJ1-5, with 7 bases identical to TRBD1. CDR1 is MDHEN, CDR2 SYDVKM, per germline. This CDR3 contains 14 residues. With V trimmed by 7 bases and J by 5 bases, 8 bases remained unmatched.